This paragraph reports one TCR beta chain. Antigen unknown. The CDR3 has 15 amino acids. The germline gives CDR1 SQVTM, CDR2 ANQGSEA. The ends lost 4 bases at V and 4 bases at J; junction bases unmatched: 13. This entry comes from a study of cytomegalovirus exposure and HLA in healthy donors. Method: immunoSEQ multiplex PCR; TCRdb's copy keeps in-frame clones and lacks some. The sample gives 120,000 to 150,000 clones, about 91% of which show up once; roughly 4.8% is in the top ten. Notes on the study in general: Many donors shared some public TCRs, even though most TCR sequences were rare. In the 120 or so validation repertoires, more than 85% of cluster scores exceeded 0, per a later analysis. A classifier reportedly called cytomegalovirus status with high sensitivity and specificity.

The TCR comes from a man between 18 and 35 years old in good health and CMV-seropositive. The chain is built from TRBV29-1 and TRBJ2-7; 7 positions agree with TRBD2. Sequenced sample: PBMCs. The CDR3 protein is CSVATRLAAPYEQYF. The CDR3 bases are TGCAGCGTTGCTACGAGGCTAGCGGCACCATACGAGCAGTACTTC.